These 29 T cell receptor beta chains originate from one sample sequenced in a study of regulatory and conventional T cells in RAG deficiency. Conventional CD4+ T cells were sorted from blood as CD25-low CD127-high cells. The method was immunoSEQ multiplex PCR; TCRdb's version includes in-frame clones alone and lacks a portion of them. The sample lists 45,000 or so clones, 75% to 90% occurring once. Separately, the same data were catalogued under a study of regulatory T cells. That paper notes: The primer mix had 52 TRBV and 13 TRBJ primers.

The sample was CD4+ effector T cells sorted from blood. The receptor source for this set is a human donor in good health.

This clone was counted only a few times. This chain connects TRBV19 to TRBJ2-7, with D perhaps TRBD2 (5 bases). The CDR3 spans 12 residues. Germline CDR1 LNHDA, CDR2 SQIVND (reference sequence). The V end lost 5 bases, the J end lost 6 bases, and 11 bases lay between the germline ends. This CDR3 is CASSRSGFEQYF. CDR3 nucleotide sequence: TGTGCCAGTAGTCGCTCGGGGTTCGAGCAGTACTTC.

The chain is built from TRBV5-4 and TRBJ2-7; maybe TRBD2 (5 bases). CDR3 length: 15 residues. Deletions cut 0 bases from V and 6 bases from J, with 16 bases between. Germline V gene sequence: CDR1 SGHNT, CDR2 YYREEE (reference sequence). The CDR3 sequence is CASSLASGSSAEQYF. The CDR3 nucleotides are TGTGCCAGCAGCTTGGCCTCGGGGTCAAGTGCCGAGCAGTACTTC.

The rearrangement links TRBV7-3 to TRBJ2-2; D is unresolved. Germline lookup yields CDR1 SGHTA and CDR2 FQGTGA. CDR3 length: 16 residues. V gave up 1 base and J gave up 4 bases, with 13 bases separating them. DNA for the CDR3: TGTGCCAGCAGCTTAATGTCTGGAATGGGCACCGGGGAGCTGTTTTTT. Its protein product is CASSLMSGMGTGELFF. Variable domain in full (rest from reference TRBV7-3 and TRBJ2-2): GAGVSQTPSNKVTEKGKYVELRCDPISGHTALYWYRQSLGQGPEFLIYFQGTGAADDSGLPNDRFFAVRPEGSVSTLKIQRTERGDSAVYLCASSLMSGMGTGELFFGEGSRLTVL.

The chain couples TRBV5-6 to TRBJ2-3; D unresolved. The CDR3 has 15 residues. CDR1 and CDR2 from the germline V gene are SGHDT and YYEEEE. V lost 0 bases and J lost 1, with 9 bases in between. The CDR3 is CASSLVLRGTDTQYF. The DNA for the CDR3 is TGTGCCAGCAGCTTGGTTCTGCGAGGCACAGATACGCAGTATTTT.

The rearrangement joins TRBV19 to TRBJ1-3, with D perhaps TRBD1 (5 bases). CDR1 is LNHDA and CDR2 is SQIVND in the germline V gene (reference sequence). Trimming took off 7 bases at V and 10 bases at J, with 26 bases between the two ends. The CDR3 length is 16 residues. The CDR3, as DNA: TGTGCCAGTACCGCCTGGGGGGGAGGCATGGAAAGAACCATATATTTT. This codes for CASTAWGGGMERTIYF.

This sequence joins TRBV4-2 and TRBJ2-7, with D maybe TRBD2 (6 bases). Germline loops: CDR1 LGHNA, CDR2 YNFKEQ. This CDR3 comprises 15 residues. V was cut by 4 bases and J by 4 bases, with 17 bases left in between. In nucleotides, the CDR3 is TGTGCCAGCAGCCCGGGATCGGGAGTGGGTTACGAGCAGTACTTC. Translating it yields CASSPGSGVGYEQYF.

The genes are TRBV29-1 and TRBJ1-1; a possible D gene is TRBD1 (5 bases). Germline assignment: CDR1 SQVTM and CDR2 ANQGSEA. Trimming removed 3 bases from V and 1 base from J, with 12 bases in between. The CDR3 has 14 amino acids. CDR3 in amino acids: CSVDGRQSNTEAFF. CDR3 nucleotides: TGCAGCGTTGATGGGAGACAGTCGAACACTGAAGCTTTCTTT.

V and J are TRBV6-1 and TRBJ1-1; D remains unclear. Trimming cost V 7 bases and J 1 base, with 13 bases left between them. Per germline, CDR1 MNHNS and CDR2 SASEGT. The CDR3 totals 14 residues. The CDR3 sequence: CASTASPRNTEAFF. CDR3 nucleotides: TGTGCCAGCACCGCGAGTCCGAGGAACACTGAAGCTTTCTTT.

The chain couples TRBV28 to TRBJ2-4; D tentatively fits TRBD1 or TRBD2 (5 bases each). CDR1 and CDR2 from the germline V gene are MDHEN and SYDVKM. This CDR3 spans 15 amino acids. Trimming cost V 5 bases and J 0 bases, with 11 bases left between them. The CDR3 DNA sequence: TGTGCCAGCAGTGCTTCGGGGCTAGCCAAAAACATTCAGTACTTC. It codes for CASSASGLAKNIQYF.

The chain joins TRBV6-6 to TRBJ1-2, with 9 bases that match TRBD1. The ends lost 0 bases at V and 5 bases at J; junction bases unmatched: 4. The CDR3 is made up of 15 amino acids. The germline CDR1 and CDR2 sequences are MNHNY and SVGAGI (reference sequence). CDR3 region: CASSYSGTGYYGYTF. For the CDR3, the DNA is TGTGCCAGCAGTTACTCCGGGACAGGGTATTATGGCTACACCTTC.

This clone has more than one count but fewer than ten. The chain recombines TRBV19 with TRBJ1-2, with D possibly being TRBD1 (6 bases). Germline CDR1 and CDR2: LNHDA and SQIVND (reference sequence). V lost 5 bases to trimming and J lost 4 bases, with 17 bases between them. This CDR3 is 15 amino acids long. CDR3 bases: TGTGCCAGTAGTTCAAACAGGGACTTCATCTATGGCTACACCTTC. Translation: CASSSNRDFIYGYTF.

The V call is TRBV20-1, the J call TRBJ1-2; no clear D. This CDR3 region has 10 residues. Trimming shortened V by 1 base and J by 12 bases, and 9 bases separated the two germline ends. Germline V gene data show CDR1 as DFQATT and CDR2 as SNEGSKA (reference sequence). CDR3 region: CSARVPDNTF. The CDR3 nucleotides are TGCAGTGCTAGAGTTCCCGACAACACCTTC.

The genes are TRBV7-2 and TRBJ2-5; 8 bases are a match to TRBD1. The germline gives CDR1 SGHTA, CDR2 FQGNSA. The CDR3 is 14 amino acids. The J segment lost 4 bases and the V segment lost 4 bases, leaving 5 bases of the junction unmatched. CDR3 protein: CASSSSGTGETQYF. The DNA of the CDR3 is TGTGCCAGCAGCTCCTCCGGGACAGGAGAGACCCAGTACTTC.

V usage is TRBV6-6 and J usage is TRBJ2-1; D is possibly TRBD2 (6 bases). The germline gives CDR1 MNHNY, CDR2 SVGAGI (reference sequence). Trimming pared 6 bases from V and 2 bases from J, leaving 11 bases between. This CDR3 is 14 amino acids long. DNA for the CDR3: TGTGCCAGCAGGCCCGGAGGGGCCTACAATGAGCAGTTCTTC. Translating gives CASRPGGAYNEQFF.

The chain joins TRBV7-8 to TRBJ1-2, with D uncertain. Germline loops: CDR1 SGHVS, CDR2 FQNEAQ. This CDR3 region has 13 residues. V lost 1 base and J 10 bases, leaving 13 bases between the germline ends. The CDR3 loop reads CASSLEKTNPYTF. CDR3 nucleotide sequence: TGTGCCAGCAGCTTAGAAAAGACGAACCCCTACACCTTC. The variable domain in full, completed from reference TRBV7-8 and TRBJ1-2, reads GAGVSQSPRYKVAKRGQDVALRCDPISGHVSLFWYQQALGQGPEFLTYFQNEAQLDKSGLPSDRFFAERPEGSVSTLKIQRTQQEDSAVYLCASSLEKTNPYTFGSGTRLTVV.

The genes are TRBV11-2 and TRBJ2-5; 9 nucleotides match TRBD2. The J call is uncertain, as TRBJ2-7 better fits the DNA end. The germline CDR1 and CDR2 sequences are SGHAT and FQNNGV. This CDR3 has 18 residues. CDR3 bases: TGTGCCAGCAGCTTAAGAGGGGGTGGGGCTAGCGGGACCTACGAGCAGTACTTC. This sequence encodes CASSLRGGGASGTYEQYF.

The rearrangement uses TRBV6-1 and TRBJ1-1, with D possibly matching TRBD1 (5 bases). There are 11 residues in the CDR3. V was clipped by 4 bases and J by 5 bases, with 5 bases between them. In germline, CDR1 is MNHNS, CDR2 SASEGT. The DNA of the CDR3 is TGTGCCAGCAGTGGGGGGACTGAAGCTTTCTTT. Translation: CASSGGTEAFF.

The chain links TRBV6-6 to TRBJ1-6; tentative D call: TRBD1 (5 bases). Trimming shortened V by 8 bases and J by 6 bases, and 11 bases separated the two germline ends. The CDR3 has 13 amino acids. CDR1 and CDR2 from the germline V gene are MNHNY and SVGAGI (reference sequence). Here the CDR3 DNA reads TGTGCCAGCTCGAGGGGCTCTAATTCACCCCTCCACTTT. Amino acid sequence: CASSRGSNSPLHF.

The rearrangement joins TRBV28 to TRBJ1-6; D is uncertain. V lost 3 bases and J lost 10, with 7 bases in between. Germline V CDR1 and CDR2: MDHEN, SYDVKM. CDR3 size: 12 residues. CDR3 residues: CASSLMGSPLHF. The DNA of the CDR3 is TGTGCCAGCAGTTTGATGGGGTCACCCCTCCACTTT.

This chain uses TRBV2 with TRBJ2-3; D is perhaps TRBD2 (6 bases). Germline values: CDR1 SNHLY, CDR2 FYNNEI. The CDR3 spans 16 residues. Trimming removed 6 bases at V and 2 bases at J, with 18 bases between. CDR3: CASRNNPGVFTDTQYF. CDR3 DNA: TGTGCCAGCAGAAACAATCCGGGAGTATTCACAGATACGCAGTATTTT.

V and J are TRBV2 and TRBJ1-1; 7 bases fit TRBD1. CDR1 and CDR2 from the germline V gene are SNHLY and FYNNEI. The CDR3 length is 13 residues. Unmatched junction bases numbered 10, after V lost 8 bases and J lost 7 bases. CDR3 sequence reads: CASEPEGAGEAFF. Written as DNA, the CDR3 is TGTGCCAGCGAGCCAGAGGGGGCCGGTGAAGCTTTCTTT.

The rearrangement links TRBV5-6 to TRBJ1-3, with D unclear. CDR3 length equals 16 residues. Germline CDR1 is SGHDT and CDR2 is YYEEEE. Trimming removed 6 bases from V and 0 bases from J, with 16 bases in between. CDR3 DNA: TGTGCCAGCACCCTAGGGCCTATCAGCTCTGGAAACACCATATATTTT. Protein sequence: CASTLGPISSGNTIYF.

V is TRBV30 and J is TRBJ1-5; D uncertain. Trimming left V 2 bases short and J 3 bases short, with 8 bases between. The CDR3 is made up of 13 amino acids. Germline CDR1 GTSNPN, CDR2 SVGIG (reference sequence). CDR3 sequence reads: CAWSRGNNQPQHF. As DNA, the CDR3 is TGTGCCTGGAGTCGGGGAAACAATCAGCCCCAGCATTTT. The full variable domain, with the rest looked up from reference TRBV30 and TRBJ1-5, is SQTIHQWPATLVQPVGSPLSLECTVEGTSNPNLYWYRQAAGRGLQLLFYSVGIGQISSEVPQNLSASRPQDRQFILSSKKLLLSDSGFYLCAWSRGNNQPQHFGDGTRLSIL.

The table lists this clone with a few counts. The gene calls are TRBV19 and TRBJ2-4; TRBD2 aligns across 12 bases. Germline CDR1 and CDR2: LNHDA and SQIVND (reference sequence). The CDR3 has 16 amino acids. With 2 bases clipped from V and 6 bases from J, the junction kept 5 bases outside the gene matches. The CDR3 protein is CASSIRTSGTGNIQYF. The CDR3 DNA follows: TGTGCCAGTAGTATACGGACTAGCGGGACCGGAAACATTCAGTACTTC.

CDR3 protein: CASSHPVVLAQETQYF. The DNA of the CDR3 is TGTGCCAGCAGCCACCCCGTAGTTCTTGCGCAAGAGACCCAGTACTTC. The chain has TRBV7-9 and TRBJ2-5; D is ambiguous. The CDR3 loop spans 16 amino acids. Germline V CDR1 and CDR2: SEHNR, FQNEAQ (reference sequence). The V end was cut by 5 bases, the J end by 2 bases, with 18 bases between.

CDR3 residues: CASSSQGTGELFF. The DNA of the CDR3 is TGCGCCAGCAGCTCGCAGGGCACCGGGGAGCTGTTTTTT. The genes are TRBV5-1 and TRBJ2-2; D possibly corresponds to TRBD1 (5 bases). Germline CDR1 is SGHRS and CDR2 is YFSETQ. V gave up 3 bases and J gave up 4 bases, with 7 bases separating them. The CDR3 totals 13 residues.

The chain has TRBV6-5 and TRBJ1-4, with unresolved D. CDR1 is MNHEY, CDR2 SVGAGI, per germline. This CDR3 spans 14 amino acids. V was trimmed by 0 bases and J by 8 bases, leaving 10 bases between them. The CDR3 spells CASSYSPAGEKLFF. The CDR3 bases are TGTGCCAGCAGTTACTCCCCGGCCGGCGAAAAACTGTTTTTT.

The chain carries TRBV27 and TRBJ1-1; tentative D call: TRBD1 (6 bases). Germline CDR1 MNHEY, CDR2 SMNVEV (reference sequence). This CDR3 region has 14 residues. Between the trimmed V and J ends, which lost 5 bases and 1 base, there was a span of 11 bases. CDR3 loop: CASSTKQGNTEAFF. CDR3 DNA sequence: TGTGCCAGCAGTACGAAACAGGGGAACACTGAAGCTTTCTTT.

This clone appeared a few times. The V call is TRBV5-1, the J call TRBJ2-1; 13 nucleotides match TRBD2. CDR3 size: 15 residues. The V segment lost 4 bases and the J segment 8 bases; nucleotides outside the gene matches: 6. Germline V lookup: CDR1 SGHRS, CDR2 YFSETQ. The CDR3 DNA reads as TGCGCCAGCAGCACCGGGACTAGCGGGGTAGATGAGCAGTTCTTC. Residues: CASSTGTSGVDEQFF.